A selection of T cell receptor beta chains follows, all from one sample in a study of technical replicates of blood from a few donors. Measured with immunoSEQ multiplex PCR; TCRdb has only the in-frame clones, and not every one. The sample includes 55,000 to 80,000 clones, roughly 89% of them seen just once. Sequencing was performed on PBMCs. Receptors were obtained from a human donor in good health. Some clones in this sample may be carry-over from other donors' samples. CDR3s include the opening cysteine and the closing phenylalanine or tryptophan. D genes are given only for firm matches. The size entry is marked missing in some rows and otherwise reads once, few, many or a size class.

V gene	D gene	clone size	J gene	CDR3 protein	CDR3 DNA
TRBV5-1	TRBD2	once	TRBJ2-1	CASSPVAGGRSEQFF	TGCGCCAGCAGCCCCGTAGCGGGGGGGCGCAGTGAGCAGTTCTTC
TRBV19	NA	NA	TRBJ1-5	CASSIATRRGNQPQHF	TGTGCCAGTAGTATAGCCACTCGCAGGGGCAATCAGCCCCAGCATTTT
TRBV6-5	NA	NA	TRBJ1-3	CASSPPVGNTIYF	TGTGCCAGCAGCCCCCCGGTGGGAAACACCATATATTTT
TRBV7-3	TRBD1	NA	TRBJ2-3	CASSKTGGPTDTQYF	TGTGCCAGCAGCAAGACAGGGGGCCCCACAGATACGCAGTATTTT
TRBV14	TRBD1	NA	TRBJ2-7	CASSPYRDRGYEQYF	TGTGCCAGCAGCCCGTACCGGGACAGGGGCTACGAGCAGTACTTC
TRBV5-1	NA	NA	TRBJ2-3	CASARGSTDTQYF	TGCGCTTCTGCTAGGGGTAGCACAGATACGCAGTATTTT
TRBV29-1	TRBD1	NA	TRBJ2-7	CSVEGTGQSSYEQYF	TGCAGCGTTGAAGGAACGGGACAGTCCTCCTACGAGCAGTACTTC
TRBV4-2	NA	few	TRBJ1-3	CASSQVTGAAGNTIYF	TGTGCCAGCAGCCAAGTCACAGGTGCCGCTGGAAACACCATATATTTT
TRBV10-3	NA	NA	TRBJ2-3	CAISSADTQYF	TGTGCCATCTCTTCGGCAGATACGCAGTATTTT
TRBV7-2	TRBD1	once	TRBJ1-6	CASSLDRGNSPLHF	TGTGCCAGCAGCCTGGACAGGGGAAATTCACCCCTCCACTTT
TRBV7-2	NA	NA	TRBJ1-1	CASSLSGREAFF	TGTGCCAGCAGCTTATCAGGGCGTGAAGCTTTCTTT
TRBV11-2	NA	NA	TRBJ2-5	CASSLGEETQYF	TGTGCCAGCAGCTTAGGCGAGGAGACCCAGTACTTC
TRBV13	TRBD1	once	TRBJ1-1	CASSRRTGGVDTEAFF	TGTGCCAGCAGCAGGCGGACAGGGGGCGTAGACACTGAAGCTTTCTTT
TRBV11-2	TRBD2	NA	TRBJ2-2	CASSLRSGGQNTGELFF	TGTGCCAGCAGCCTCCGCAGCGGGGGCCAGAACACCGGGGAGCTGTTTTTT
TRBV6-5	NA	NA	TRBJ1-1	CASSYSGGGSTEAFF	TGTGCCAGCAGTTACTCGGGGGGAGGGAGCACTGAAGCTTTCTTT
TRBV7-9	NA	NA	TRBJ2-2	CASSPGRGSHGELFF	TGTGCCAGCAGCCCAGGGAGGGGGTCTCACGGGGAGCTGTTTTTT
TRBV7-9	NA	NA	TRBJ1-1	CASSLLAPGKMNTEAFF	TGTGCCAGCAGCTTATTGGCCCCGGGAAAAATGAACACTGAAGCTTTCTTT
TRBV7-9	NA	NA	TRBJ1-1	CASSFGVPGVNTEAFF	TGTGCCAGCAGCTTTGGGGTCCCCGGGGTGAACACTGAAGCTTTCTTT
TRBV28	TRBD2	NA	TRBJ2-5	CASRNLFLTSGTNQETQYF	TGTGCCAGCAGAAACCTATTCCTTACTAGCGGAACAAACCAAGAGACCCAGTACTTC
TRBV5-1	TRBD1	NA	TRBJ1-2	CASSRTGVDGYTF	TGCGCCAGCAGCCGGACAGGGGTCGATGGCTACACCTTC